This passage covers 10 T cell receptor beta chains from one sample sequenced in a study of blood T cells in healthy people across ages (dated by TCRdb to the mid-2010s). Receptors were amplified or captured by 5' RACE. The sample was run on an Illumina HiSeq 2500. The second PCR ran for about 6 to 12 cycles and used a J-beta primer mix along with a sample-barcoded 5' primer. TCRdb's own reprocessing of the public reads used fastp at Q25 and MiXCR and kept productive beta chains. CDR3 protein sequences are deduplicated, and each keeps its most common genes and DNA. Present in this sample are 1.5 million to 1.9 million distinct CDR3 sequences, 40% to 45% of which were seen just once. In total, the top ten clones hold about 4% of the sample. The sequenced material came from blood. Receptors originate from a woman in her late teens or twenties in good health.

The chain is built from TRBV28 and TRBJ2-1; tentatively, D is TRBD2 (6 bases). Germline CDR1 MDHEN, CDR2 SYDVKM. Trimming shortened V by 5 bases and J by 5 bases, and 16 bases separated the two germline ends. The CDR3 sequence is 15 residues long. DNA for the CDR3: TGTGCCAGCAGTAGGATTGGGACTGCTCACAATGAGCAGTTCTTC. Translation: CASSRIGTAHNEQFF.

Remarks on this clonotype: At one of its ends the junction is not consistent with the germline gene, which may arise from a read error. The V gene is TRBV14, the J gene TRBJ1-1; D remains ambiguous. CDR3 length: 13 residues. Germline values: CDR1 SGHDN, CDR2 FVKESK. CDR3 region: CASSQGMYTGAFF. CDR3 coding DNA: TGTGCCAGCAGCCAGGGTATGTACACTGGAGCTTTCTTT.

This clonotype occurred a few times. The junction and the germline gene differ at one end; a read error may be behind it. The chain links TRBV6-8 to TRBJ1-1; 9 bases are shared with TRBD1. The germline V gene has CDR1 MNHGY and CDR2 SAAAGT. The CDR3 runs to 14 residues. The CDR3 sequence: CARPDRGVNTEAFF. CDR3 DNA: TGCGCCCGTCCGGACAGGGGCGTGAACACTGAAGCTTTCTTT.

Only one count was recorded for this clonotype. This chain links TRBV20-1 with TRBJ2-1; D remains ambiguous. Trimming took off 3 bases at V and 12 bases at J, with 12 bases between the two ends. Germline V gene lookup returns CDR1 DFQATT and CDR2 SNEGSKA (reference sequence). CDR3 length: 11 residues. In nucleotides, the CDR3 is TGCAGTGCTAGTCGAGGAAGTCGGCAGTTCTTC. Protein product: CSASRGSRQFF.

The V and J genes are TRBV6-5 and TRBJ1-1; 9 nucleotides align to TRBD1. The length of the CDR3 is 18 residues. CDR1 and CDR2 from the germline V gene are MNHEY and SVGAGI. V shed 0 bases, J shed 5 bases, and the junction held 13 bases outside the gene matches. In DNA, the CDR3 is TGTGCCAGCAGTTACTCGCAGGGACAGGGTCGGACGGGAACTGAAGCTTTCTTT. It yields the protein CASSYSQGQGRTGTEAFF.

V and J are TRBV4-3 and TRBJ1-1; D may be TRBD1 (6 bases). The V end lost 4 bases, the J end lost 11 bases, and 23 bases lay between the germline ends. The CDR3 is made up of 15 amino acids. Per germline, CDR1 LGHNA and CDR2 YSLEER. CDR3 nucleotides: TGCGCCAGCAGCCTTTCACAGGGAAGTGGTGTGGTCGCTTTCTTT. This translates into CASSLSQGSGVVAFF.

The V and J genes are TRBV10-3 and TRBJ2-3; TRBD2 aligns across 10 bases. The J segment lost 6 bases and the V segment lost 7 bases, leaving 4 bases of the junction unmatched. Germline loops: CDR1 ENHRY, CDR2 SYGVKD. The CDR3 extends over 13 amino acids. The CDR3, as DNA: TGTGCCATCAAGGGACTAGCGCCCGATACGCAGTATTTT. Protein product: CAIKGLAPDTQYF.

This chain joins TRBV5-5 and TRBJ2-3, with TRBD2 as a possible D gene (5 bases). Trimming took off 4 bases at V and 2 bases at J, with 11 bases between the two ends. The CDR3 extends over 14 amino acids. Looked up from germline, CDR1 is SGHKS and CDR2 is YYEKEE (reference sequence). CDR3 residues: CASSPGINTDTQYF. The DNA for the CDR3 is TGTGCCAGCAGCCCGGGGATTAACACAGATACGCAGTATTTT. Combining the CDR3 with reference TRBV5-5 and TRBJ2-3 gives the whole variable domain DAGVTQSPTHLIKTRGQQVTLRCSPISGHKSVSWYQQVLGQGPQFIFQYYEKEERGRGNFPDRFSARQFPNYSSELNVNALLLGDSALYLCASSPGINTDTQYFGPGTRLTVL.

V gene TRBV28 combines with J gene TRBJ1-1; no definite D call. From germline, CDR1 is MDHEN and CDR2 SYDVKM. The CDR3 consists of 13 residues. Deletions cut 5 bases from V and 0 bases from J, with 7 bases between. The CDR3 spells CASSPKMNTEAFF. The CDR3 DNA sequence: TGTGCCAGCAGTCCTAAGATGAACACTGAAGCTTTCTTT.

V gene TRBV29-1 combines with J gene TRBJ2-7; D is possibly TRBD1 (5 bases). V was pared by 6 bases and J by 3 bases, with 12 bases between. Per the germline V gene, CDR1 is SQVTM and CDR2 is ANQGSEA. The CDR3 has 12 residues. The CDR3 reads CSVTTQGYEQYF. As DNA, the CDR3 is TGCAGCGTCACCACCCAGGGCTACGAGCAGTACTTC.